Listed below are T cell receptor beta chains from one sample, sequenced in a study of technical replicates of blood from several donors. Repertoires were generated with immunoSEQ multiplex PCR, while TCRdb's copy carries only in-frame clones and drops some. In the table there are approximately 97,000 clones, roughly 95% of which are singletons. The sample consisted of T cells isolated from PBMCs. The receptors come from a human donor in good health. Each CDR3 is given with its conserved first and last residue. The D gene is left open where the match is weak. Size is omitted from some rows. Given values are once, few, many or a class for expanded clones.

TRBJ2-1	TRBD2	TRBV29-1	.	TGCAGCGTTGAAAAGATATGGACTAGCGGACACAATGAGCAGTTCTTC	CSVEKIWTSGHNEQFF
TRBJ2-2	TRBD2	TRBV29-1	.	TGCAGCGCCTATATATCTGGACTAGCGGGTTTTACCGGGGAGCTGTTTTTT	CSAYISGLAGFTGELFF
TRBJ1-1	.	TRBV18	.	TGTGCCAGCTCACCACCGCACAGTGAAGCTTTCTTT	CASSPPHSEAFF
TRBJ2-5	TRBD2	TRBV4-3	.	TGCGCCAGCAGCCAAGATTGGCTAGCGGAAGAGACCCAGTACTTC	CASSQDWLAEETQYF
TRBJ2-7	TRBD2	TRBV7-2	.	TGTGCCAGCAGGAGGGGAGCGGGAGGGCTCTACGAGCAGTACTTC	CASRRGAGGLYEQYF
TRBJ2-2	.	TRBV2	.	TGTGCCAGCACCACGGACACCGGGGAGCTGTTTTTT	CASTTDTGELFF
TRBJ2-1	.	TRBV6-5	.	TGTGCCAGCAGTTACTCACGGGAAGAAGCGTACAATGAGCAGTTCTTC	CASSYSREEAYNEQFF
TRBJ2-1	.	TRBV5-1	.	TGCGCCAGCAGCTTGGGGGGAGGCGAGCAGTTCTTC	CASSLGGGEQFF
TRBJ1-1	.	TRBV7-9	.	TGTGCCAGCAGCTTCTATAATACAGAAAACACTGAAGCTTTCTTT	CASSFYNTENTEAFF
TRBJ1-5	.	TRBV2	.	TGTGCCAGCAGAGTACAGGGTTATAGCAATCAGCCCCAGCATTTT	CASRVQGYSNQPQHF
TRBJ2-1	TRBD1	TRBV9	.	TGTGCCAGCAGCGTAGAACGGGGACAGGCTAGCAATGAGCAGTTCTTC	CASSVERGQASNEQFF
TRBJ1-3	TRBD1	TRBV28	.	TGTGCCAGCAGGGGACAGACCCTCTCTGGAAACACCATATATTTT	CASRGQTLSGNTIYF
TRBJ2-7	TRBD1	TRBV19	.	TGTGCCAGTAGTATAAGACAGGGAGACGAGCAGTACTTC	CASSIRQGDEQYF
TRBJ1-3	TRBD1	TRBV6-7	.	TGTGCCAGCAGACCCGGACAGGGGAACCTCGCTGGAAACACCATATATTTT	CASRPGQGNLAGNTIYF
TRBJ2-5	.	TRBV6-6	.	TGTGCCAGCTCGACAGCTATCCAAGAGACCCAGTACTTC	CASSTAIQETQYF
TRBJ2-2	TRBD2	TRBV11-3	few	TGTGCCAGCAGCTTATTCCTATTGGCGGGAGCCGGGGAGCTGTTTTTT	CASSLFLLAGAGELFF
TRBJ2-1	.	TRBV13	.	TGTGCCAGCAGCTTTACGGATGAGCAGTTCTTC	CASSFTDEQFF
TRBJ2-3	.	TRBV19	.	TGTGCCAGTAGTATGGGACTCAACACAGATACGCAGTATTTT	CASSMGLNTDTQYF
TRBJ2-7	TRBD1	TRBV4-2	.	TGTGCCAGCAGCCTTACAGCCGGGACAGGGTCCTACGAGCAGTACTTC	CASSLTAGTGSYEQYF
TRBJ2-7	.	TRBV11-3	.	TGTGCCAGCAGCTTATTAGCGGAACTCTACGAGCAGTACTTC	CASSLLAELYEQYF
TRBJ2-2	TRBD2	TRBV4-3	once	TGCGCCAGCAGCCAAGTTCTGGGGAGGGACACCGGGGAGCTGTTTTTT	CASSQVLGRDTGELFF
TRBJ1-3	.	TRBV7-3	.	TGTGCCAGCAGCTTAGGCAATAGAAACACCATATATTTT	CASSLGNRNTIYF
TRBJ2-7	TRBD2	TRBV5-5	once	TGTGCCAGCAGCTCTGGTAGGACTAGCGGATACGAGCAGTACTTC	CASSSGRTSGYEQYF
TRBJ2-1	.	TRBV18	.	TGTGCCAGCTCACCAACGACTGGGGCCCCCTACAATGAGCAGTTCTTC	CASSPTTGAPYNEQFF
TRBJ1-1	TRBD1	TRBV30	.	TGTGCCTGGTACAGGGGGCAAGACACTGAAGCTTTCTTT	CAWYRGQDTEAFF
TRBJ2-1	.	TRBV19	.	TGTGCCAGTAGTATAGCAGATCCCCTTAGGGGTTCGTACAATGAGCAGTTCTTC	CASSIADPLRGSYNEQFF
TRBJ1-5	.	TRBV9	.	TGTGCCAGCAGCGTAGGTGCAGGGGAAACAGGAAGCAATCAGCCCCAGCATTTT	CASSVGAGETGSNQPQHF
TRBJ1-4	TRBD1	TRBV6-1	.	TGTGCCAGCACGACAGGGGACGAAAAACTGTTTTTT	CASTTGDEKLFF
TRBJ2-1	TRBD2	TRBV4-2	.	TGTGCCAGCAGCCAAAACGACGGGACTAGCAATGAGCAGTTCTTC	CASSQNDGTSNEQFF
TRBJ1-2	TRBD1	TRBV4-1	once	TGCGCCAGCAGTCTTTATTGGGGACAGGGGGAGGGCTACACCTTC	CASSLYWGQGEGYTF
TRBJ2-1	TRBD2	TRBV30	.	TGTGCCTGGACCAACTCGGGACTAGCGGGCGGGTCCTACAATGAGCAGTTCTTC	CAWTNSGLAGGSYNEQFF
TRBJ2-2	.	TRBV19	.	TGTGCCAGTAGTATCGGCACCGGGGAGCTGTTTTTT	CASSIGTGELFF
TRBJ1-2	.	TRBV21-1	.	TGTGCCAGCAGCATTCGGCACAGCTATGGCTACACCTTC	CASSIRHSYGYTF
TRBJ2-7	.	TRBV9	.	TGTGCCAGCAGCGCGCCGAGGGGACTTCCTCAAACCTACGAGCAGTACTTC	CASSAPRGLPQTYEQYF
TRBJ2-1	.	TRBV7-3	few	TGTGCCAGCAGCTCGGGATACGGCAATGAGCAGTTCTTC	CASSSGYGNEQFF
TRBJ1-1	TRBD1	TRBV30	.	TGTGCCTGGAGCCAACCTACAGGGGTGGCTGAAGCTTTCTTT	CAWSQPTGVAEAFF
TRBJ2-7	.	TRBV11-2	.	TGTGCCAGCAGCCCCGGTTACGAGCAGTACTTC	CASSPGYEQYF
TRBJ2-1	.	TRBV6-5	.	TGTGCCAGCAGTCGAGGGTTCGGTAATGAGCAGTTCTTC	CASSRGFGNEQFF
TRBJ2-5	.	TRBV9	.	TGTGCCAGCAGCGTAGGAGGGGTAGCGGTTCAAGAGACCCAGTACTTC	CASSVGGVAVQETQYF
TRBJ1-2	TRBD1	TRBV2	.	TGTGCCAGCAGTGATCCCAGGGGGATATATGGCTACACCTTC	CASSDPRGIYGYTF